These 24 T cell receptor beta chains were sequenced from one sample in a study of T-cell memory formation after mild COVID-19. A single record per CDR3 protein comes from TCRdb applying MiXCR to the 5' RACE reads. The sample gives over 50,000 distinct CDR3 sequences, 9.3% of which show up once; roughly 10% is in the top ten. The sample was PBMCs or a T cell subset sorted from them (not recorded which). The source is an adult woman who had mild COVID-19 (a few samples of this study predate the infection). Cell type and time point are not known.

This clonotype was counted ten times or more. This chain joins TRBV5-1 and TRBJ2-3; no clear D gene. The V gene's germline CDR1 is SGHRS and CDR2 YFSETQ. CDR3 length equals 17 residues. The germline V and J ends were trimmed by 0 bases and 0 bases, with 14 bases remaining between them. The CDR3 protein is CASSLASGLTSTDTQYF. As DNA, the CDR3 is TGCGCCAGCAGCTTGGCTTCGGGTCTGACTAGCACAGATACGCAGTATTTT.

The rearrangement joins TRBV6-2 or TRBV6-3 to TRBJ2-3, with TRBD2 as a possible D gene (5 bases). Trimming took 0 bases from V and 2 from J, leaving 9 bases between them. The CDR3 covers 15 residues. Germline CDR1 MNHEY, CDR2 SVGEGT. CDR3 in amino acids: CASSYSEEPTDTQYF. As DNA, the CDR3 is TGTGCCAGCAGTTACTCGGAGGAGCCCACAGATACGCAGTATTTT.

This clonotype showed up just a few times. The J gene is TRBJ1-5, the V gene TRBV2; D is unresolved. CDR3 length: 14 residues. The V end was cut by 2 bases, the J end by 6 bases, with 11 bases between. In germline, CDR1 is SNHLY, CDR2 FYNNEI. The CDR3 DNA reads TGTGCCAGCAGTGAAAGATTGACTCTTCAGCCCCAGCATTTT. Protein product: CASSERLTLQPQHF. Variable domain in full (rest from reference TRBV2 and TRBJ1-5): EPEVTQTPSHQVTQMGQEVILRCVPISNHLYFYWYRQILGQKVEFLVSFYNNEISEKSEIFDDQFSVERPDGSNFTLKIRSTKLEDSAMYFCASSERLTLQPQHFGDGTRLSIL.

CDR3 in amino acids: CASSRGLAGTNTQYF. CDR3 DNA sequence: TGTGCCAGCAGCCGGGGACTAGCGGGGACGAATACGCAGTATTTT. V gene TRBV5-4 combines with J gene TRBJ2-3, with 13 bases lining up with TRBD2. Unmatched junction bases numbered 6, after V lost 4 bases and J lost 7 bases. The CDR3 extends over 15 amino acids. Germline assignment: CDR1 SGHNT and CDR2 YYREEE (reference sequence).

This clonotype appeared a few times. This chain connects TRBV5-1 to TRBJ1-2; possibly TRBD1 for D (5 bases). CDR3 length equals 14 residues. The germline V gene has CDR1 SGHRS and CDR2 YFSETQ. V lost 4 bases to trimming and J lost 7 bases, with 17 bases between them. CDR3 in amino acids: CASSLPQRGVGYTF. CDR3 in DNA: TGCGCCAGCAGCCTCCCCCAACGAGGGGTTGGCTACACCTTC.

This clonotype was recorded a few times. This chain links TRBV20-1 with TRBJ1-5, with D uncertain. The CDR3 covers 12 residues. V lost 3 bases and J lost 1, with 4 bases in between. The germline V gene encodes CDR1 DFQATT and CDR2 SNEGSKA (reference sequence). DNA of the CDR3: TGCAGTGCTAGGGTCAGCAATCAGCCCCAGCATTTT. Translating it yields CSARVSNQPQHF.

J is TRBJ2-5 and V is TRBV11-2; TRBD2 matches at 11 bases. V lost 2 bases and J lost 3; bases outside the gene matches: 2. CDR3 length equals 15 residues. Germline CDR1 SGHAT, CDR2 FQNNGV. CDR3 nucleotides: TGTGCCAGCAGCTTATGGGGACTAGCGGAAGAGACCCAGTACTTC. Protein: CASSLWGLAEETQYF.

This clonotype showed up many times. V is TRBV7-9 and J is TRBJ2-7, with TRBD1 as a possible D gene (5 bases). Germline V CDR1 and CDR2: SEHNR, FQNEAQ (reference sequence). The length of the CDR3 is 18 residues. Between the trimmed V and J ends, which lost 4 bases and 5 bases, there was a span of 27 bases. The chain's CDR3 is CASSSSYQGNRLTDEQYF. The CDR3 nucleotides are TGTGCCAGCAGCTCCAGTTACCAGGGAAATAGGCTAACCGACGAGCAGTACTTC.

This clonotype was counted between two and nine times. The chain joins TRBV7-8 to TRBJ2-3, with D unresolved. Germline V gene data show CDR1 as SGHVS and CDR2 as FQNEAQ. Between the trimmed V and J ends, which lost 1 base and 2 bases, there was a span of 10 bases. The CDR3 is 15 amino acids. The CDR3 region is CASSLGTGHTDTQYF. As DNA, the CDR3 is TGTGCCAGCAGCTTAGGAACTGGTCACACAGATACGCAGTATTTT.

The CDR3 region is CASSPRASSGNTIYF. The CDR3 nucleotides are TGTGCCAGCAGCCCCAGGGCCAGCTCTGGAAACACCATATATTTT. V usage is TRBV5-5 and J usage is TRBJ1-3; maybe TRBD1 (5 bases). The CDR3 is 15 amino acids. Germline V gives CDR1 SGHKS, CDR2 YYEKEE (reference sequence). The V gene lost 4 bases and the J gene lost 0 bases, with 11 bases spanning the gap.

This chain connects TRBV19 to TRBJ1-5, with D perhaps matching TRBD1 (6 bases). The germline V gene encodes CDR1 LNHDA and CDR2 SQIVND (reference sequence). V lost 8 bases, J lost 2 bases, and 10 bases lay in between. The CDR3 consists of 13 residues. The CDR3 bases are TGTGCCAGTTGGCGGGGGCGCAATCAGCCCCAGCATTTT. This codes for CASWRGRNQPQHF.

The CDR3 nucleotides are TGTGCCAGCAACAACAGGGGAGCCTATGGCTACACCTTC. Translation: CASNNRGAYGYTF. The chain joins TRBV7-6 to TRBJ1-2, with 7 nucleotides matching TRBD1. The V gene end was trimmed by 7 bases and the J gene end by 4 bases; junction bases not matched to a gene: 6. The CDR3 sequence is 13 residues long. Looked up from germline, CDR1 is SGHVS and CDR2 is FNYEAQ.

This clonotype was counted between two and nine times. The V and J genes are TRBV5-1 and TRBJ2-3; D possibly corresponds to TRBD1 (5 bases). This CDR3 region has 15 residues. V was pared by 0 bases and J by 1 base, with 9 bases between. CDR1 SGHRS and CDR2 YFSETQ come from the germline V gene. The CDR3 reads CASSLGGRGTDTQYF. DNA of the CDR3: TGCGCCAGCAGCTTGGGGGGCAGGGGCACAGATACGCAGTATTTT.

The table lists this clonotype with a few counts. J is TRBJ2-7 and V is TRBV12-3 or TRBV12-4, with D possibly being TRBD1 or TRBD2 (5 bases each). This CDR3 contains 16 residues. The V end was cut by 1 base, the J end by 2 bases, with 15 bases between. The CDR3: CASSLGTGGLAYEQYF. The CDR3 DNA is TGTGCCAGCAGTTTAGGTACAGGAGGCCTAGCCTACGAGCAGTACTTC.

This chain joins TRBV5-1 and TRBJ2-7; D may be TRBD1 (7 bases). The CDR3 is 16 amino acids. V was trimmed by 0 bases and J by 4 bases, leaving 17 bases between them. Germline V gene lookup returns CDR1 SGHRS and CDR2 YFSETQ. CDR3 sequence (DNA): TGCGCCAGCAGCTTGGGGTTGCGGGACAGCAAATACGAGCAGTACTTC. It translates to CASSLGLRDSKYEQYF.

The chain links TRBV10-3 to TRBJ1-5; 9 positions agree with TRBD1. V was clipped by 8 bases and J by 4 bases; unmatched bases: 6. From germline, CDR1 is ENHRY and CDR2 SYGVKD. The CDR3 has 14 residues. The chain's CDR3 is CAISGTGRNQPQHF. The CDR3 bases are TGTGCCATCTCCGGGACAGGGAGAAATCAGCCCCAGCATTTT.

The V gene is TRBV6-2 or TRBV6-3, the J gene TRBJ1-5; maybe TRBD1 (6 bases). CDR1 and CDR2 from the germline V gene are MNHEY and SVGEGT. The CDR3 sequence is 15 residues long. The V gene lost 6 bases and the J gene lost 6 bases, with 18 bases spanning the gap. CDR3 sequence: CASSPGGASPQPQHF. The CDR3 DNA reads as TGTGCCAGCAGCCCGGGGGGGGCGAGCCCTCAGCCCCAGCATTTT.

This clonotype was seen only a few times. The rearrangement joins TRBV5-5 to TRBJ2-1, with 7 bases identical to TRBD1. In germline, CDR1 is SGHKS, CDR2 YYEKEE (reference sequence). The CDR3 is 15 amino acids. Germline trimming cut 3 bases from V and 3 bases from J; bases unmatched to any gene: 6. CDR3 coding DNA: TGTGCCAGCAGCTATGAGGGGGCAGACTACAATGAGCAGTTCTTC. This sequence encodes CASSYEGADYNEQFF. The complete variable domain, with remaining parts taken from reference TRBV5-5 and TRBJ2-1, reads DAGVTQSPTHLIKTRGQQVTLRCSPISGHKSVSWYQQVLGQGPQFIFQYYEKEERGRGNFPDRFSARQFPNYSSELNVNALLLGDSALYLCASSYEGADYNEQFFGPGTRLTVL.

The sample holds many counts of this clonotype. The chain joins TRBV19 to TRBJ2-1; TRBD2 matches 7 bases. After removal of 5 bases from V and 3 bases from J, the junction contained 4 bases not matched to a gene. Germline values: CDR1 LNHDA, CDR2 SQIVND (reference sequence). The length of the CDR3 is 14 residues. CDR3: CASSGGGDYNEQFF. CDR3 bases: TGTGCCAGTAGTGGGGGAGGGGACTACAATGAGCAGTTCTTC.

This clonotype came up a few times. The chain combines TRBV3-1 with TRBJ2-3; 7 nucleotides align to TRBD2. Germline V gene sequence: CDR1 LGHDT, CDR2 YNNKEL (reference sequence). With 5 bases clipped from V and 2 bases from J, the junction kept 7 bases outside the gene matches. This CDR3 region has 15 residues. The CDR3 DNA is TGTGCCAGCAGCAAAGCGGGACTGCCCACAGATACGCAGTATTTT. Amino acids: CASSKAGLPTDTQYF.

This clonotype was detected many times. This chain uses TRBV7-9 with TRBJ1-1; D is uncertain. V was trimmed by 5 bases and J by 0 bases, leaving 13 bases between them. Looked up from germline, CDR1 is SEHNR and CDR2 is FQNEAQ (reference sequence). There are 15 residues in the CDR3. CDR3 sequence: CASSHGQTMNTEAFF. CDR3 sequence (DNA): TGTGCCAGCAGCCACGGGCAGACCATGAACACTGAAGCTTTCTTT.

This CDR3 is CASSSSLAGESGNEQFF. As DNA, the CDR3 is TGTGCCAGCAGCTCGTCGTTAGCGGGGGAAAGTGGGAATGAGCAGTTCTTC. This chain joins TRBV7-9 and TRBJ2-1, with 9 bases aligning to TRBD2. After removal of 4 bases from V and 7 bases from J, the junction contained 14 bases not matched to a gene. CDR3 length: 17 amino acids. Germline-derived CDR1 and CDR2 are SEHNR and FQNEAQ (reference sequence).

There are a few counts of this clonotype. The chain couples TRBV6-2 or TRBV6-3 to TRBJ2-3; D is undetermined. V gave up 7 bases and J gave up 2 bases, with 25 bases separating them. CDR3 length: 18 residues. Germline V gene data show CDR1 as MNHEY and CDR2 as SVGEGT. The CDR3 spells CASTKWNGPTITTDTQYF. CDR3 in DNA: TGTGCCAGCACTAAATGGAATGGACCAACTATTACCACAGATACGCAGTATTTT.

This clonotype was detected a few times. V and J are TRBV19 and TRBJ2-3; TRBD1 matches 8 bases. The CDR3 spans 15 residues. CDR1 and CDR2 from the germline V gene are LNHDA and SQIVND (reference sequence). With 5 bases clipped from V and 5 bases from J, the junction kept 9 bases outside the gene matches. CDR3 DNA: TGTGCCAGTAGTTCAGCAGGGGGCATTGTAGATACGCAGTATTTT. Protein sequence: CASSSAGGIVDTQYF.